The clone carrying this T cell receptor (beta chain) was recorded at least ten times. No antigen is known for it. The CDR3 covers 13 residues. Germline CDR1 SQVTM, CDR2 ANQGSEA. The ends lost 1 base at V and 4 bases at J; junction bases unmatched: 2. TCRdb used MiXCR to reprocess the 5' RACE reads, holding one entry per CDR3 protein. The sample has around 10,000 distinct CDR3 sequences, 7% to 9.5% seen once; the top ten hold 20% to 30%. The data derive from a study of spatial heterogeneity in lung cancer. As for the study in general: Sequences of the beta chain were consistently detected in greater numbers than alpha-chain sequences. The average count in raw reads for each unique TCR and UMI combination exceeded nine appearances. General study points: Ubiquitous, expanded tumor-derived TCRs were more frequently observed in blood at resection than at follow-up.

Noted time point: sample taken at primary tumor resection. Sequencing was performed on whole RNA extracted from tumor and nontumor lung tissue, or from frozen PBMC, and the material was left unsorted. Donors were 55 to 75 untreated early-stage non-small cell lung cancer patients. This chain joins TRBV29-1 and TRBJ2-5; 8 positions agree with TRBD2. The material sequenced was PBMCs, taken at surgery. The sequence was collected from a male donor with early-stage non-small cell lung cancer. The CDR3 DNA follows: TGCAGCGTTGAAGGTCTAGCGGGAGAGACCCAGTACTTC. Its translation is CSVEGLAGETQYF.